Listed here are 6 T cell receptor beta chains from one sample, sequenced in a study of Tregs in tolerant kidney transplant recipients. Assay: immunoSEQ multiplex PCR; the TCRdb copy retains only in-frame clones and omits some. The sample carries approximately 98,000 clones, 85% to 90% recorded once. The starting material was CD4+ T cells from blood, obtained before the transplant. These receptor sequences come from a human donor who received a combined kidney and bone marrow transplant.

V and J are TRBV19 and TRBJ2-7; no definite D call. The length of the CDR3 is 15 residues. Germline V gene lookup returns CDR1 LNHDA and CDR2 SQIVND (reference sequence). V gave up 0 bases and J gave up 2 bases, with 11 bases separating them. In DNA, the CDR3 is TGTGCCAGTAGTATAGATCGTACAGAAACCTACGAGCAGTACTTC. Protein: CASSIDRTETYEQYF.

The chain joins TRBV30 to TRBJ2-7; 7 bases fit TRBD1. This CDR3 spans 12 amino acids. Germline CDR1 is GTSNPN and CDR2 is SVGIG (reference sequence). Unmatched junction bases numbered 3, after V lost 5 bases and J lost 2 bases. The CDR3 region has the DNA TGTGCCTGGGCCAGGGGGACCTACGAGCAGTACTTC. Translation gives CAWARGTYEQYF.

The V gene is TRBV10-3, the J gene TRBJ2-1; TRBD2 agrees at 8 bases. This CDR3 is built from 15 residues. The germline V gene encodes CDR1 ENHRY and CDR2 SYGVKD. Trimming took 8 bases from V and 7 from J; bases not matched to a gene: 13. CDR3 nucleotide sequence: TGTGCCATCTTAGGCACGGGAGGGCCGCGAAATGAGCAGTTCTTC. Protein: CAILGTGGPRNEQFF.

The V gene is TRBV28, the J gene TRBJ1-1, with no clear D. Per germline, CDR1 MDHEN and CDR2 SYDVKM. Between the trimmed V and J ends, which lost 6 bases and 1 base, there was a span of 3 bases. The length of the CDR3 is 11 residues. The CDR3 reads CASSRNTEAFF. CDR3 sequence (DNA): TGTGCCAGCAGCAGGAACACTGAAGCTTTCTTT.

V usage is TRBV10-3 and J usage is TRBJ2-7; D perhaps matches TRBD2 (6 bases). Germline lookup yields CDR1 ENHRY and CDR2 SYGVKD. The V end lost 6 bases, the J end lost 0 bases, and 9 bases lay between the germline ends. The CDR3 sequence is 13 residues long. The CDR3, as DNA: TGTGCCATCAGCTCGACTAGCTCCTACGAGCAGTACTTC. Its protein is CAISSTSSYEQYF.

The V call is TRBV11-2, the J call TRBJ1-3; 7 bases line up with TRBD1. The junction had 4 bases not matched to a gene; V was cut back by 3 bases and J by 8 bases. CDR3 length: 13 residues. CDR1 SGHAT and CDR2 FQNNGV come from the germline V gene. This CDR3 reads CASSLNRGDTIYF. The CDR3 DNA is TGTGCCAGCAGCTTGAACAGGGGAGACACCATATATTTT.